Described below is a single T cell receptor beta chain sequence and its context. What it binds is not known. Germline values: CDR1 MDHEN, CDR2 SYDVKM. Unmatched junction bases numbered 8, after V lost 7 bases and J lost 5 bases. The CDR3 contains 14 residues. This sample is part of a study of cytomegalovirus exposure and HLA in healthy donors. The study, taken as a whole, reports: It was likely that a cluster of highly shared sequence variants was a sequencing artifact. A missense DCLRE1C variant was associated with V- and J-gene trimming of TCR beta chains in a later analysis, and an independent cohort replicated the association.

The PCR contained 60 Vbeta and 13 Jbeta primers. Sequencing was performed with immunoSEQ multiplex PCR; in TCRdb, only in-frame clones are kept and a portion is missing. The profile shows 55,000 to 85,000 clones, more than 80% of them singletons. The sample was PBMCs. This receptor was obtained from a woman in her twenties or thirties in good health and CMV-seronegative. This chain joins TRBV28 and TRBJ2-7, with 10 bases aligning to TRBD2. CDR3 DNA sequence: TGTGCCAGCAACCTAGCGGGAGAAATCCACGAGCAGTACTTC. Encoded protein: CASNLAGEIHEQYF. Variable domain in full (rest from reference TRBV28 and TRBJ2-7): DVKVTQSSRYLVKRTGEKVFLECVQDMDHENMFWYRQDPGLGLRLIYFSYDVKMKEKGDIPEGYSVSREKKERFSLILESASTNQTSMYLCASNLAGEIHEQYFGPGTRLTVT.